A selection of T cell receptor beta chains follows, all from one sample in a study of CD8 T cells in ankylosing spondylitis. TCRdb passed the 5' RACE reads through MiXCR, listing each CDR3 protein once. The sample consists of over 150,000 distinct CDR3 sequences, 15% to 20% of them appearing once. Material: blood, either unsorted or a sorted T cell fraction (not recorded which). The receptors stem from a male donor between 10 and 30 years old with ankylosing spondylitis or in good health (not recorded which). Each CDR3 is given with its conserved first and last residue. Each record gives: V gene, clone size, J gene, D gene, CDR3 protein, CDR3 DNA. D genes are given only for firm matches. Some rows mark clone size as missing; the rest say once, few, many or name a class of expanded clone.

TRBV6-2/TRBV6-3,many,TRBJ2-2,-,CASSYHRAGELFF,TGTGCCAGCAGTTACCACAGAGCCGGGGAGCTGTTTTTT
TRBV9,many,TRBJ2-1,-,CASSVPLGGPDEQFF,TGTGCCAGCAGCGTACCCTTAGGGGGGCCCGATGAGCAGTTCTTC
TRBV7-9,many,TRBJ1-1,-,CASSLGQVNTEAFF,TGTGCCAGCAGCTTAGGTCAGGTTAACACTGAAGCTTTCTTT
TRBV28,many,TRBJ1-5,TRBD1,CASSPTRQGGQPQHF,TGTGCCAGCAGTCCAACGCGACAGGGAGGTCAGCCCCAGCATTTT
TRBV28,many,TRBJ2-1,TRBD2,CASNPSFGDYYNEQFF,TGTGCCAGCAATCCCAGCTTTGGGGACTACTACAATGAGCAGTTCTTC
TRBV6-5,many,TRBJ1-1,TRBD1,CASSWRQGSTEAFF,TGTGCCAGCAGTTGGCGACAGGGGAGCACTGAAGCTTTCTTT
TRBV27,-,TRBJ2-7,-,CASSSFGTSAYEQYF,TGTGCCAGCAGTTCCTTCGGGACTTCTGCCTACGAGCAGTACTTC
TRBV13,many,TRBJ2-7,-,CASSLGGRTDEQYF,TGTGCCAGCAGCTTAGGAGGCCGGACAGACGAGCAGTACTTC
TRBV5-1,many,TRBJ2-2,-,CASSLPASNTGELFF,TGCGCCAGCAGCTTGCCGGCATCGAACACCGGGGAGCTGTTTTTT
TRBV12-3/TRBV12-4,many,TRBJ2-3,TRBD2,CASSLRLAGSTDTQYF,TGTGCCAGCAGTCTTCGACTAGCGGGGAGCACAGATACGCAGTATTTT
TRBV6-2/TRBV6-3,many,TRBJ2-1,TRBD2,CASSWTSGGEQFF,TGTGCCAGCAGTTGGACTAGCGGTGGTGAGCAGTTCTTC
TRBV24-1,many,TRBJ2-3,-,CATSEPNTDTQYF,TGTGCCACCAGTGAACCCAACACAGATACGCAGTATTTT
TRBV5-1,few,TRBJ2-3,-,CASRSGGYTDTQYF,TGCGCCAGTCGGTCTGGAGGCTACACAGATACGCAGTATTTT
TRBV4-1,-,TRBJ1-5,-,CASSLTRGTQPQHF,TGCGCCAGCAGCCTCACCAGGGGTACTCAGCCCCAGCATTTT
TRBV20-1,-,TRBJ2-7,TRBD2,CSANKLAGVQYEQYF,TGCAGTGCTAACAAACTAGCGGGAGTACAGTACGAGCAGTACTTC
TRBV12-3/TRBV12-4,many,TRBJ2-1,TRBD1,CASSFGQGAYNEQFF,TGTGCCAGCAGTTTTGGACAGGGTGCCTACAATGAGCAGTTCTTC
TRBV5-1,many,TRBJ2-1,-,CASSFRPEGSYNEQFF,TGCGCCAGCAGCTTTCGGCCAGAGGGCAGCTACAATGAGCAGTTCTTC
TRBV6-6,many,TRBJ1-4,-,CASSYPPNEKLFF,TGTGCCAGCAGTTACCCCCCGAATGAAAAACTGTTTTTT
TRBV30,many,TRBJ2-4,-,CAWSPLGGGDIQYF,TGTGCCTGGAGTCCGCTAGGGGGTGGAGACATTCAGTACTTC
TRBV12-3/TRBV12-4,many,TRBJ2-7,TRBD1,CASSPTGVEQYF,TGTGCCAGCAGTCCGACAGGGGTCGAGCAGTACTTC
TRBV27,many,TRBJ1-4,-,CASSLTRAPNEKLFF,TGTGCCAGCAGTTTGACAAGGGCCCCAAATGAAAAACTGTTTTTT
TRBV29-1,few,TRBJ1-1,-,CSVRAGWTTEAFF,TGCAGCGTTCGCGCGGGGTGGACCACTGAAGCTTTCTTT
TRBV7-2,few,TRBJ2-1,TRBD2,CASSFSTAAGVKGQFF,TGTGCCAGCAGCTTCTCGACGGCAGCGGGAGTTAAGGGGCAGTTCTTC
TRBV20-1,few,TRBJ2-7,TRBD1,CSARENRGRIGEQYF,TGCAGTGCTAGAGAAAACAGGGGGAGGATCGGCGAGCAGTACTTC
TRBV15,many,TRBJ2-3,-,CATSRRRDDTDTQYF,TGTGCCACCAGCAGGCGCCGCGACGACACAGATACGCAGTATTTT
TRBV7-9,many,TRBJ2-5,TRBD2,CASSGRYPSGRANQETQYF,TGTGCCAGCAGCGGAAGGTATCCTAGCGGGAGGGCCAACCAAGAGACCCAGTACTTC